These 25 T cell receptor beta chains share one sample of origin, sequenced in a study of T-cell reconstitution after alpha-beta-depleted transplantation in children. Construction of the TCRbeta library involved unique molecular identifiers. In TCRdb, the PCR reads were re-called with MiXCR into one record per CDR3 protein. Counted here are about 600,000 distinct CDR3 sequences, 20% to 25% occurring once; the ten biggest clones make up approximately 14%. Sequenced here: PBMCs, mostly from graft donor cells, sampled 360 days after TCRalphabeta/CD19-depleted stem cell transplant. The source is a boy less than two years old who had a stem cell transplant for acute myeloid leukemia, so the T cells may come from the graft donor.

This clonotype was seen at least ten times. This chain connects TRBV20-1 to TRBJ2-3; 10 positions match TRBD2. This CDR3 contains 14 residues. Trimming removed 4 bases from V and 6 bases from J; junction bases left unmatched: 7. Germline V CDR1 and CDR2: DFQATT, SNEGSKA (reference sequence). DNA for the CDR3: TGCAGTGCTATTAGCGGGGGGCAAACCGATACGCAGTATTTT. This translates into CSAISGGQTDTQYF.

This clonotype turned up a few times. V gene TRBV20-1 combines with J gene TRBJ2-1; 8 nucleotides agree with TRBD1. Germline loops: CDR1 DFQATT, CDR2 SNEGSKA (reference sequence). The CDR3 runs to 14 residues. Trimming took 6 bases from V and 8 from J; bases not matched to a gene: 12. CDR3 loop: CSAPGQDYNDEQFF. CDR3 in DNA: TGCAGTGCGCCGGGACAGGATTACAACGATGAGCAGTTCTTC.

This clonotype was counted only a few times. The rearrangement joins TRBV20-1 to TRBJ2-3; 9 bases map to TRBD1. Germline V gene data show CDR1 as DFQATT and CDR2 as SNEGSKA (reference sequence). This CDR3 region has 13 residues. V was pared by 7 bases and J by 3 bases, with 5 bases of the junction left unmatched. The CDR3 bases are TGCAGTGGTGACAGGGGGGCTACAGATACGCAGTATTTT. Residues: CSGDRGATDTQYF.

Only a few counts were recorded for this clonotype. DNA of the CDR3: TGTGCCTGGAGTGTACCTTGGATCTATGGCTACACCTTC. This codes for CAWSVPWIYGYTF. J is TRBJ1-2 and V is TRBV30; D gene ambiguous. This CDR3 is 13 amino acids long. Germline values: CDR1 GTSNPN, CDR2 SVGIG (reference sequence). The V end was cut by 0 bases, the J end by 4 bases, with 9 bases between.

This clonotype was counted once. The chain is built from TRBV28 and TRBJ2-1; the D call may be TRBD1 or TRBD2 (5 bases each). The CDR3 length is 14 residues. Germline V gene sequence: CDR1 MDHEN, CDR2 SYDVKM. Deletions cut 7 bases from V and 5 bases from J, with 15 bases between. CDR3 coding DNA: TGTGCCAGCATGGAAGGTTGGGGACACAATGAGCAGTTCTTC. This sequence encodes CASMEGWGHNEQFF.

This clonotype was seen many times. J is TRBJ1-6 and V is TRBV7-8; 7 nucleotides align to TRBD1. This CDR3 contains 17 residues. The V gene's germline CDR1 is SGHVS and CDR2 FQNEAQ. Trimming at V came to 5 bases and at J to 10 bases, leaving 17 bases not matched to a gene. DNA for the CDR3: TGTGCCAGCAGCCTACACGCAACCGACAGGGAAAAGTCACCCCTCCACTTT. Its protein is CASSLHATDREKSPLHF.

This clonotype was observed a few times. The CDR3 sequence is CASSVRSGGNDEQYF. CDR3 DNA sequence: TGTGCCAGCAGCGTACGGTCAGGGGGCAACGACGAGCAGTACTTC. The chain carries TRBV9 and TRBJ2-7, with TRBD1 matching 8 bases. Germline values: CDR1 SGDLS, CDR2 YYNGEE. The CDR3 length is 15 residues. V lost 1 base, J lost 5 bases, and 8 bases stayed unmatched.

The CDR3 spells CSARDGRNNEQFF. CDR3 sequence (DNA): TGCAGTGCTAGAGATGGGAGAAACAATGAGCAGTTCTTC. V is TRBV20-1 and J is TRBJ2-1, with D possibly being TRBD2 (5 bases). V was pared by 0 bases and J by 5 bases, with 8 bases between. Germline CDR1 is DFQATT and CDR2 is SNEGSKA (reference sequence). The length of the CDR3 is 13 residues.

The rearrangement uses TRBV20-1 and TRBJ2-5, with 8 positions matching TRBD2. Trimming cost V 3 bases and J 0 bases; bases outside gene matches: 15. The CDR3 runs to 18 residues. In germline, CDR1 is DFQATT, CDR2 SNEGSKA (reference sequence). The CDR3 protein is CSASRGRGLGRDQETQYF. The DNA of the CDR3 is TGCAGTGCTAGTAGGGGCAGGGGACTAGGTCGGGACCAAGAGACCCAGTACTTC.

This clonotype was detected many times. This CDR3 is CSATTGDYYGYTF. CDR3 DNA sequence: TGCAGTGCTACGACAGGAGATTACTATGGCTACACCTTC. This chain connects TRBV20-1 to TRBJ1-2; weak D call: TRBD1 (6 bases). Germline V lookup: CDR1 DFQATT, CDR2 SNEGSKA (reference sequence). The CDR3 is 13 residues long. Trimming removed 4 bases from V and 3 bases from J, with 12 bases in between.

The chain employs TRBV20-1 and TRBJ1-5; 7 bases fit TRBD1. V dropped 5 bases and J dropped 3; count of bases not matched to a gene: 7. Germline CDR1 and CDR2: DFQATT and SNEGSKA (reference sequence). This CDR3 has 14 residues. The CDR3 is CSAYSGQPNQPQHF. The CDR3 nucleotides read TGCAGTGCTTACTCGGGACAGCCCAATCAGCCCCAGCATTTT.

This clonotype was seen only a few times. The chain employs TRBV20-1 and TRBJ2-1; D not certain. The germline gives CDR1 DFQATT, CDR2 SNEGSKA (reference sequence). V lost 5 bases to trimming and J lost 3 bases, with 14 bases between them. The CDR3 contains 14 residues. CDR3 nucleotides: TGCAGTGCTCCGCCCGGGTGGGGCTACAATGAGCAGTTCTTC. It is translated as CSAPPGWGYNEQFF.

The V gene is TRBV6-1, the J gene TRBJ1-4; a weak D match, TRBD1 (5 bases). This CDR3 spans 15 amino acids. V lost 6 bases to trimming and J lost 0 bases, with 11 bases between them. The germline gives CDR1 MNHNS, CDR2 SASEGT. Written as DNA, the CDR3 is TGTGCCAGCAGGGCTCAGGGTGCAACTAATGAAAAACTGTTTTTT. It encodes CASRAQGATNEKLFF.

About this clonotype itself: This may be a read error, as it is one base from a much larger clone. The chain employs TRBV20-1 and TRBJ2-1; TRBD2 might be the D (6 bases). The CDR3 totals 15 residues. The germline gives CDR1 DFQATT, CDR2 SNEGSKA (reference sequence). CDR3 loop: CCAREKPEGWDQKFF. DNA of the CDR3: TGCTGTGCTAGAGAGAAGCCGGAGGGGTGGGACCAAAAGTTCTTC.

This clonotype was detected a few times. The chain employs TRBV5-6 and TRBJ1-1; weak D call: TRBD1 (5 bases). Per germline, CDR1 SGHDT and CDR2 YYEEEE. CDR3 length: 14 amino acids. Trimming pared 5 bases from V and 6 bases from J, leaving 17 bases between. Here the CDR3 DNA reads TGTGCCAGCAGGTGGGGGACGGGACCCTCTGAAGCTTTCTTT. This encodes CASRWGTGPSEAFF.

J is TRBJ2-7 and V is TRBV5-5; 8 nucleotides match TRBD2. The CDR3 totals 15 residues. The trim removed 4 bases at V and 6 bases at J, leaving 12 bases unmatched. Germline assignment: CDR1 SGHKS and CDR2 YYEKEE (reference sequence). The CDR3 is CASSPSGLGLGEQYF. The CDR3, as DNA: TGTGCCAGCAGCCCCTCGGGACTAGGATTGGGCGAGCAGTACTTC.

This clonotype was seen ten or more times. V is TRBV4-3 and J is TRBJ2-7; D is undetermined. CDR1 and CDR2 from the germline V gene are LGHNA and YSLEER. The CDR3 runs to 16 residues. V was shortened by 1 base and J by 2 bases, with 15 bases between the two germline ends. CDR3 bases: TGCGCCAGCAGCCAAGTTTTGTCACGAATTACCTACGAGCAGTACTTC. Translation gives CASSQVLSRITYEQYF.

This clonotype was recorded once. The rearrangement links TRBV20-1 to TRBJ1-1; D possibly corresponds to TRBD1 (5 bases). Germline V lookup: CDR1 DFQATT, CDR2 SNEGSKA (reference sequence). The V end was cut by 2 bases, the J end by 5 bases, with 15 bases between. This CDR3 comprises 14 residues. DNA of the CDR3: TGCAGTGCTAGACCCCCGGGGCGGGAAACTGAAGCTTTCTTT. Translation: CSARPPGRETEAFF.

This clonotype turned up a few times. Here the CDR3 reads CASSQVKQGRNYEQYF. CDR3 bases: TGCGCCAGCAGCCAAGTGAAGCAGGGGAGGAACTACGAGCAGTACTTC. This chain joins TRBV4-3 and TRBJ2-7; D may be TRBD1 or TRBD2 (6 bases each). The CDR3 has 16 amino acids. Trimming removed 1 base from V and 3 bases from J, with 16 bases in between. Germline V gene sequence: CDR1 LGHNA, CDR2 YSLEER.

The chain carries TRBV23-1 and TRBJ2-3; TRBD1 agrees at 8 bases. TRBV23-1 is an ORF, with its function uncertain. The CDR3 is 17 residues long. V was clipped by 3 bases and J by 1 base; unmatched bases: 9. DNA for the CDR3: TGCGCCAGCAGTCATAGCTCAGGGGGACAGGGCACAGATACGCAGTATTTT. Translated, it gives CASSHSSGGQGTDTQYF.

The sample holds many counts of this clonotype. In DNA, the CDR3 is TGTGCCAGCAGCCGTTACAGGGATGAGCAGTTCTTC. It specifies CASSRYRDEQFF. This sequence joins TRBV12-3 or TRBV12-4 and TRBJ2-1, with D possibly being TRBD1 (6 bases). The length of the CDR3 is 12 residues. V was trimmed by 6 bases and J by 8 bases, leaving 11 bases between them.

This rearrangement joins TRBV7-7 to TRBJ2-7, with no clear D. The CDR3 length is 13 residues. Trimming stripped 3 bases from V and 0 bases from J, with 6 bases between. From germline, CDR1 is SSHAT and CDR2 FNYEAQ (reference sequence). For the CDR3, the DNA is TGTGCCAGCAGCTTCGACATCTCCTACGAGCAGTACTTC. It specifies CASSFDISYEQYF.

This clonotype was detected ten times or more. The rearrangement uses TRBV3-1 and TRBJ2-1; D ambiguous. Germline V gene sequence: CDR1 LGHDT, CDR2 YNNKEL (reference sequence). Trimming took 1 base from V and 7 from J, leaving 14 bases between them. The CDR3 is made up of 15 amino acids. The CDR3 loop is CASSQGSFSMNEQFF. CDR3 DNA sequence: TGTGCCAGCAGCCAAGGGTCCTTCTCTATGAATGAGCAGTTCTTC.

This clonotype was found many times. The CDR3 is CASSLSGEAFF. CDR3 coding DNA: TGTGCCAGCAGCTTGTCGGGCGAAGCTTTCTTT. This chain joins TRBV5-6 and TRBJ1-1; no clear D. The V gene's germline CDR1 is SGHDT and CDR2 YYEEEE. The CDR3 has 11 amino acids. Trimming took off 1 base at V and 8 bases at J, with 6 bases between the two ends.

This clonotype was seen at least ten times. The chain links TRBV15 to TRBJ2-2; 8 bases fit TRBD2. Germline CDR1 is LNHNV and CDR2 is YYDKDF (reference sequence). The length of the CDR3 is 17 residues. V dropped 4 bases and J dropped 4; count of bases not matched to a gene: 11. CDR3 loop: CATSTGRWSGGTGELFF. CDR3 nucleotides: TGTGCCACCAGCACAGGGCGGTGGAGCGGGGGCACCGGGGAGCTGTTTTTT.